This TCR beta chain was documented in a study of T cells in localized non-small cell lung cancer. Points from the study as a whole: Adjacent uninvolved lung tissue had the highest T cell clonality, exceeding tumor. Sequencing involved a lone tumor region, leaving heterogeneity possible.

In regard to this clone: Its specificity is not known.

This CDR3 contains 16 residues. The V and J ends lost 2 bases and 2 bases respectively, with 16 bases between them. Looked up from germline, CDR1 is SNHLY and CDR2 is FYNNEI. Using immunoSEQ multiplex PCR, the repertoire was profiled, and TCRdb retains in-frame clones only, with some absent. The repertoire holds about 15,000 clones, with roughly 85% as singletons. Sequenced material: peripheral blood, taken before any cancer treatment. The rearrangement links TRBV2 to TRBJ2-7; D may be TRBD1 or TRBD2 (5 bases each). This receptor was identified in a woman aged 35 to 70 with stage I lung adenocarcinoma. The chain's CDR3 is CASSENTGTETYEQYF. CDR3 coding DNA: TGTGCCAGCAGTGAAAACACCGGGACGGAAACCTACGAGCAGTACTTC.